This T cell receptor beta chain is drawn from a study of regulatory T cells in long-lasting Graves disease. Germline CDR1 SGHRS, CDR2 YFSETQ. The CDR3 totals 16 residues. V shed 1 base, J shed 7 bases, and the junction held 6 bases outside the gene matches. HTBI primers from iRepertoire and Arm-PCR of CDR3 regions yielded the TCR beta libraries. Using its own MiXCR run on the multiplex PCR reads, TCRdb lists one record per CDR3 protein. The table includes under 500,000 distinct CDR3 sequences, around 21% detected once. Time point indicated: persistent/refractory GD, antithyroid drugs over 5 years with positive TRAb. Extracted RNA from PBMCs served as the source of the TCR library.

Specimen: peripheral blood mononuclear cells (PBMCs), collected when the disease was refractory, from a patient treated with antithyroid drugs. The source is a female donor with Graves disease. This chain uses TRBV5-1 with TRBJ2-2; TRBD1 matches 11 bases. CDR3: CASSLRTGGFNGELFF. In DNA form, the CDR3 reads TGCGCCAGCAGCTTGCGGACAGGGGGCTTTAACGGGGAGCTGTTTTTT.